The 29 T cell receptor beta chains below come from one sample, sequenced in a study of low-dose radiotherapy and immunotherapy resistance in tumors. As for time point: before trial treatment. TCRs were put through approximately 20 PCR cycles of amplification with Phusion. A constant-region primer and the V-primer adapter served as the primer pair. TCRdb re-analysed the reads in MiXCR, keeping a single row per CDR3 protein. Of about 50,000 distinct CDR3 sequences in the sample, about an eighth were seen once. The starting material was PBMCs, obtained before treatment. Source of these receptors: a female donor with ovarian cancer.

The chain has TRBV29-1 and TRBJ2-7; D remains ambiguous. CDR1 and CDR2 from the germline V gene are SQVTM and ANQGSEA. CDR3 length: 11 amino acids. Trimming stripped 7 bases from V and 3 bases from J, with 10 bases between. Written as DNA, the CDR3 is TGCAGCGCCGGAAGGAGCTACGAGCAGTACTTC. It yields the protein CSAGRSYEQYF.

This clonotype was detected ten times or more. The chain joins TRBV6-6 to TRBJ2-1; no firm D call. V lost 0 bases, J lost 10 bases, and 7 bases lay in between. Germline loops: CDR1 MNHNY, CDR2 SVGAGI (reference sequence). The CDR3 sequence is 12 residues long. Here the CDR3 reads CASSYSIQEQFF. As DNA, the CDR3 is TGTGCCAGCAGTTACTCAATCCAGGAGCAGTTCTTC.

This clonotype was recorded many times. The chain couples TRBV2 to TRBJ2-3; 10 nucleotides line up with TRBD2. Germline assignment: CDR1 SNHLY and CDR2 FYNNEI. This CDR3 has 17 amino acids. The V gene end was trimmed by 3 bases and the J gene end by 4 bases; junction bases not matched to a gene: 10. The CDR3, as DNA: TGTGCCAGCAGTGATCCCCCCTTAGCGGGGGGCCCAGATACGCAGTATTTT. As protein: CASSDPPLAGGPDTQYF. The full variable domain, with the rest looked up from reference TRBV2 and TRBJ2-3, is EPEVTQTPSHQVTQMGQEVILRCVPISNHLYFYWYRQILGQKVEFLVSFYNNEISEKSEIFDDQFSVERPDGSNFTLKIRSTKLEDSAMYFCASSDPPLAGGPDTQYFGPGTRLTVL.

On this clonotype itself: It may be a read error: a sequence one base away is much more abundant. The chain is built from TRBV7-9 and TRBJ1-1; TRBD1 might be the D (6 bases). V gave up 6 bases and J gave up 1 base, with 12 bases separating them. There are 14 residues in the CDR3. Germline V gene sequence: CDR1 SEHNR, CDR2 FQNEAQ (reference sequence). This chain's CDR3 is CASSDRGPNTEAFF. CDR3 nucleotide sequence: TGTGCCAGCAGTGATCGGGGGCCGAACACTGAAGCTTTCTTT.

This clonotype was detected ten times or more. This chain uses TRBV19 with TRBJ2-3, with 7 positions matching TRBD1. The ends lost 0 bases at V and 3 bases at J; junction bases unmatched: 3. The germline V gene encodes CDR1 LNHDA and CDR2 SQIVND (reference sequence). This CDR3 spans 15 amino acids. In nucleotides, the CDR3 is TGTGCCAGTAGTATAGAGTCCAGGGGGACAGATACGCAGTATTTT. Protein: CASSIESRGTDTQYF.

This clonotype was seen ten or more times. The rearrangement uses TRBV14 and TRBJ2-1, with TRBD2 identical over 12 bases. The CDR3 loop spans 15 amino acids. CDR1 is SGHDN and CDR2 is FVKESK in the germline V gene. Germline trimming cut 2 bases from V and 9 bases from J; bases unmatched to any gene: 5. The CDR3 reads CASSQRLAGVGEQFF. The CDR3 nucleotides read TGTGCCAGCAGCCAAAGACTAGCGGGAGTGGGTGAGCAGTTCTTC.

This clonotype was seen many times. The V call is TRBV20-1, the J call TRBJ1-5, with D maybe TRBD1 (5 bases). CDR3 length equals 14 residues. The germline V and J ends were trimmed by 1 base and 4 bases, with 11 bases remaining between them. CDR1 is DFQATT and CDR2 is SNEGSKA in the germline V gene (reference sequence). The CDR3, as DNA: TGCAGTGCTAGAGTGGGGGGGGGTAATCAGCCCCAGCATTTT. Its protein product is CSARVGGGNQPQHF.

This clonotype occurred many times. The chain joins TRBV10-3 to TRBJ2-6, with D uncertain. Trimming took 1 base from V and 1 from J, leaving 5 bases between them. The germline V gene has CDR1 ENHRY and CDR2 SYGVKD. The CDR3 is 15 residues long. The CDR3 sequence is CAISELSSGANVLTF. The CDR3 DNA reads as TGTGCCATCAGTGAGTTGAGTTCTGGGGCCAACGTCCTGACTTTC.

This clonotype was found many times. The rearrangement joins TRBV19 to TRBJ1-1, with D unclear. The V gene lost 7 bases and the J gene lost 4 bases, with 13 bases spanning the gap. The length of the CDR3 is 13 residues. CDR1 LNHDA and CDR2 SQIVND come from the germline V gene (reference sequence). Here the CDR3 DNA reads TGTGCCAGTACTTCTGGCAGGATCACTGAAGCTTTCTTT. It yields the protein CASTSGRITEAFF.

This clonotype was seen repeatedly, ten times or more. In nucleotides, the CDR3 is TGTGCCACCAGAGAGGGACAGCTCACAGATACGCAGTATTTT. This sequence encodes CATREGQLTDTQYF. The chain is built from TRBV24-1 and TRBJ2-3, with TRBD1 matching 7 bases. Per germline, CDR1 KGHDR and CDR2 SFDVKD. This CDR3 spans 14 amino acids. Trimming at V came to 7 bases and at J to 2 bases, leaving 5 bases not matched to a gene.

Regarding this clonotype: A much larger clonotype is one base distant, so this may be a read error. The chain couples TRBV5-4 to TRBJ2-3; no reliable D call. Germline V gene lookup returns CDR1 SGHNT and CDR2 YYREEE (reference sequence). This CDR3 has 14 residues. The CDR3 spells CASSLDQPLDTKYF. For the CDR3, the DNA is TGCGCCAGCAGCTTGGACCAGCCGCTAGATACGAAGTATTTT. Combining the CDR3 with reference TRBV5-4 and TRBJ2-3 gives the whole variable domain ETGVTQSPTHLIKTRGQQVTLRCSSQSGHNTVSWYQQALGQGPQFIFQYYREEENGRGNFPPRFSGLQFPNYSSELNVNALELDDSALYLCASSLDQPLDTKYFGPGTRLTVL.

This clonotype was seen repeatedly, ten times or more. The chain is built from TRBV6-2 or TRBV6-3 and TRBJ1-2; 9 bases are a match to TRBD1. Germline CDR1 is MNHEY and CDR2 is SVGEGT. The V gene end was trimmed by 6 bases and the J gene end by 8 bases; junction bases not matched to a gene: 7. The length of the CDR3 is 13 residues. The CDR3 loop is CASSLQGAQGYTF. The CDR3 coding sequence is TGTGCCAGCAGCTTACAGGGGGCCCAGGGCTACACCTTC.

This clonotype was found a few times. A far more abundant clone sits one base away, making this likely a read error. The V call is TRBV28, the J call TRBJ2-7; D perhaps matches TRBD1 (6 bases). Germline V gene data show CDR1 as MDHEN and CDR2 as SYDVKM. This CDR3 region has 13 residues. With 2 bases removed from V and 7 bases from J, the gap between germline ends came to 12 bases. The CDR3 nucleotides read TGTGCCAGCAGTTTAAACAGGGCCCATGAGCAGTACTTC. Amino acid sequence: CASSLNRAHEQYF.

This clonotype showed up just a few times. This may be a read error, as it is one base from a much larger clone. It is likely a read error, because the conserved phenylalanine at the end of the CDR3 is missing. The V gene is TRBV20-1, the J gene TRBJ2-7; D is ambiguous. Trimming took 2 bases from V and 2 from J, leaving 4 bases between them. Germline loops: CDR1 DFQATT, CDR2 SNEGSKA (reference sequence). The CDR3 contains 11 residues. This CDR3 is CSARRTYEQYY. In DNA form, the CDR3 reads TGCAGTGCTAGACGGACCTACGAGCAGTACTAC.

In this sample, this clonotype turned up many times. This sequence joins TRBV4-2 and TRBJ2-5, with D perhaps TRBD2 (6 bases). Germline V lookup: CDR1 LGHNA, CDR2 YNFKEQ. V was pared by 1 base and J by 1 base, with 13 bases between. This CDR3 has 16 amino acids. The CDR3 DNA reads as TGTGCCAGCAGCCAAGCACCGGGACTCCGCCAAGAGACCCAGTACTTC. Amino acid sequence: CASSQAPGLRQETQYF.

This clonotype was seen more than once but under ten times. The chain combines TRBV5-6 with TRBJ2-5; a possible D gene is TRBD1 (6 bases). Germline CDR1 SGHDT, CDR2 YYEEEE. Deletions cut 0 bases from V and 2 bases from J, with 11 bases between. CDR3 length: 15 amino acids. The CDR3 coding sequence is TGTGCCAGCAGCTTGGCCGGGACAACTCAAGAGACCCAGTACTTC. Its protein product is CASSLAGTTQETQYF.

A note on this clonotype: A read error is the likely source, as a far larger clone sits one nucleotide away. The chain joins TRBV7-2 to TRBJ2-1, with TRBD2 matching 8 bases. The CDR3 extends over 15 amino acids. V was pared by 1 base and J by 13 bases, with 12 bases of the junction left unmatched. Germline CDR1 and CDR2: SGHTA and FQGNSA. CDR3 sequence (DNA): TGTGCCAGCAGCTTAGGAGCGGGGGATCTTCTGACCCAGTTCTTC. Its translation is CASSLGAGDLLTQFF.

The chain is built from TRBV12-3 or TRBV12-4 and TRBJ2-2; 9 positions match TRBD1. Unmatched junction bases numbered 5, after V lost 4 bases and J lost 5 bases. The CDR3 has 15 residues. CDR3 sequence (DNA): TGTGCCAGCAGTTCCTGGGACAGGGCAACCGGGGAGCTGTTTTTT. Protein: CASSSWDRATGELFF.

This clonotype was found many times. The rearrangement joins TRBV12-3 or TRBV12-4 to TRBJ1-4, with a possible D match to TRBD1 (5 bases). The CDR3 is 15 amino acids. Deletions cut 3 bases from V and 1 base from J, with 9 bases between. The CDR3 region is CASSFGDLTNEKLFF. The CDR3 DNA follows: TGTGCCAGCAGTTTTGGGGACTTAACTAATGAAAAACTGTTTTTT.

This clonotype was observed at least ten times. The gene calls are TRBV3-1 and TRBJ2-4; D remains unclear. Trimming took off 4 bases at V and 0 bases at J, with 13 bases between the two ends. The CDR3 runs 16 residues. Germline V gives CDR1 LGHDT, CDR2 YNNKEL (reference sequence). CDR3 nucleotide sequence: TGTGCCAGCAGCCCGCAATGGGATTTAGCCAAAAACATTCAGTACTTC. This translates into CASSPQWDLAKNIQYF. The full variable domain, in which reference TRBV3-1 and TRBJ2-4 provide the parts outside the CDR3, is DTAVSQTPKYLVTQMGNDKSIKCEQNLGHDTMYWYKQDSKKFLKIMFSYNNKELIINETVPNRFSPKSPDKAHLNLHINSLELGDSAVYFCASSPQWDLAKNIQYFGAGTRLSVL.

This clonotype was detected ten times or more. In nucleotides, the CDR3 is TGTGCCAGCAGCTTCTTAAGGGCGGGCACCGGGGAGCTGTTTTTT. It encodes CASSFLRAGTGELFF. This rearrangement joins TRBV7-8 to TRBJ2-2; maybe TRBD2 (5 bases). Germline V gene lookup returns CDR1 SGHVS and CDR2 FQNEAQ. CDR3 length: 15 residues. V dropped 3 bases and J dropped 4 bases, with 12 bases sitting between them. The entire variable domain, with the rest obtained from reference TRBV7-8 and TRBJ2-2, is as follows: GAGVSQSPRYKVAKRGQDVALRCDPISGHVSLFWYQQALGQGPEFLTYFQNEAQLDKSGLPSDRFFAERPEGSVSTLKIQRTQQEDSAVYLCASSFLRAGTGELFFGEGSRLTVL.

This clonotype came up many times. The chain carries TRBV6-1 and TRBJ1-4; D may be TRBD1 (6 bases). The V end lost 6 bases, the J end lost 1 base, and 15 bases lay between the germline ends. This CDR3 spans 16 amino acids. CDR1 is MNHNS, CDR2 SASEGT, per germline. CDR3 sequence reads: CASSIGQSRTNEKLFF. Written as DNA, the CDR3 is TGTGCCAGCAGCATTGGACAGTCCAGAACTAATGAAAAACTGTTTTTT.

This clonotype has ten or more counts. The V gene is TRBV27, the J gene TRBJ1-1, with D unclear. This CDR3 region has 13 residues. V was cut by 0 bases and J by 7 bases, with 9 bases left in between. Germline lookup yields CDR1 MNHEY and CDR2 SMNVEV (reference sequence). CDR3 DNA: TGTGCCAGCAGTTTATCGGGGTCGGGTGAAGCTTTCTTT. Protein sequence: CASSLSGSGEAFF.

This clonotype has ten or more counts. V is TRBV18 and J is TRBJ2-6, with no clear D. The germline V and J ends were trimmed by 1 base and 1 base, with 5 bases remaining between them. The CDR3 has 15 amino acids. The germline V gene encodes CDR1 KGHSH and CDR2 LQKENI. The CDR3 DNA sequence: TGTGCCAGCTCACCACTGGGATCTGGGGCCAACGTCCTGACTTTC. The encoded protein is CASSPLGSGANVLTF.

This clonotype was observed at least ten times. The genes are TRBV5-1 and TRBJ2-2, with TRBD1 as a possible D gene (6 bases). This CDR3 spans 15 amino acids. Germline lookup yields CDR1 SGHRS and CDR2 YFSETQ. The V and J ends lost 5 bases and 1 base respectively, with 12 bases between them. CDR3 sequence: CASRRGTLNTGELFF. DNA of the CDR3: TGCGCCAGCAGGAGGGGGACACTGAACACCGGGGAGCTGTTTTTT.

This clonotype was found many times. The V call is TRBV5-1, the J call TRBJ2-1; D unresolved. CDR1 and CDR2 (germline): SGHRS, YFSETQ. CDR3 length: 14 amino acids. The ends were cut back, 5 bases at V and 4 bases at J, with 13 bases in the middle. Written as DNA, the CDR3 is TGCGCCAGCAGAGAGAGGAGCCCGTACAATGAGCAGTTCTTC. Protein: CASRERSPYNEQFF.

This clonotype was seen at least ten times. The chain couples TRBV6-5 to TRBJ1-5; tentatively, D is TRBD1 (6 bases). In germline, CDR1 is MNHEY, CDR2 SVGAGI. V was shortened by 6 bases and J by 2 bases, with 11 bases between the two germline ends. The CDR3 runs 14 residues. CDR3 DNA sequence: TGTGCCAGCAGCTACCGACAGGGCAATCAGCCCCAGCATTTT. Translation gives CASSYRQGNQPQHF.

This clonotype was picked up many times. This rearrangement joins TRBV5-1 to TRBJ2-1; 8 bases are shared with TRBD1. The CDR3 runs 14 residues. Unmatched junction bases numbered 8, after V lost 4 bases and J lost 8 bases. Germline V CDR1 and CDR2: SGHRS, YFSETQ. The CDR3 region is CASSRSRGRDEQFF. As DNA, the CDR3 is TGCGCCAGCAGCCGAAGCAGGGGGCGCGATGAGCAGTTCTTC.

This clonotype was seen once. A read error likely explains this, since a far larger clone differs by one base. This chain uses TRBV10-3 with TRBJ2-5; TRBD2 matches at 10 bases. The CDR3 totals 17 residues. Germline-derived CDR1 and CDR2 are ENHRY and SYGVKD. Germline trimming cut 2 bases from V and 11 bases from J; bases unmatched to any gene: 17. Written as DNA, the CDR3 is TGTGCCATCAGTGAGGGAGTAGCGGGAGGCTCCTACAATGAGCAGTACTTC. Its translation is CAISEGVAGGSYNEQYF.